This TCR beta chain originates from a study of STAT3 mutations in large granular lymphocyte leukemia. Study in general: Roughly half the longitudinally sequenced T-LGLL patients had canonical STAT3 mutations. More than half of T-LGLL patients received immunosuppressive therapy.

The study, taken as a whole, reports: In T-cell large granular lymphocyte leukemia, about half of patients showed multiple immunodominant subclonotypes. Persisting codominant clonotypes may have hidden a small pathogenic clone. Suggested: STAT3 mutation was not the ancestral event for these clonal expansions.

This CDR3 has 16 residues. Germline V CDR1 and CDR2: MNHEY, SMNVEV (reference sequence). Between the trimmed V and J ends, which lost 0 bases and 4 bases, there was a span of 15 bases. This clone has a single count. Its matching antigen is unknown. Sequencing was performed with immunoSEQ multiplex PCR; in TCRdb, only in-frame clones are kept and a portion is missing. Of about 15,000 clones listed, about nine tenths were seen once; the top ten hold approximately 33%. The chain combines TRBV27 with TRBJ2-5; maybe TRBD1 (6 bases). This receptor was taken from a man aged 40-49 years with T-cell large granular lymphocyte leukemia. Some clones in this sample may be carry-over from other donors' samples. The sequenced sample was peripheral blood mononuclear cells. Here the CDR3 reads CASSLSYPGVAETQYF. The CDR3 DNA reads TGTGCCAGCAGTTTATCGTACCCAGGGGTGGCAGAGACCCAGTACTTC.